This T cell receptor beta chain was sequenced for a study of blood T cell repertoires in COVID-19. Study in general: T cells, B-cell-depleted T cells, or PBMCs provided the cDNA or gDNA that served as material.

Original handling: Quantification of nucleated cells was approximated via reference gene primer amplification. Only in-frame clones appear in the TCRdb table, and some are missing; sequencing was by immunoSEQ multiplex PCR. The D gene and trimming were derived from the DNA, and the V and J assignments and clone size from that table. In the table there are 250,000 to 350,000 clones, about 90% of which are singletons. The CDR3 loop spans 15 amino acids. V was trimmed by 0 bases and J by 6 bases, leaving 12 bases between them. Per germline, CDR1 LGHDT and CDR2 YNNKEL (reference sequence). In terms of age and location, participants ranged from roughly 18 to 100 years and lived in about 25 US areas. Cohort placement rested on clinical history that participants reported themselves.

This sequence joins TRBV3-1 (or the pseudogene TRBV3-2) and TRBJ2-4; weak D call: TRBD1 (6 bases). Sequencing was performed on PBMCs or T cells enriched from blood (not recorded which). The sequence was obtained from a woman in her thirties who had recovered from COVID-19. This CDR3 reads CASSQDVQGINIQYF. CDR3 DNA: TGTGCCAGCAGCCAAGATGTACAGGGAATAAACATTCAGTACTTC.